This T cell receptor beta chain was captured by sequencing in a study of CD8 T cells in Susac syndrome. Only one count was recorded for this clonotype. RNA amounts of roughly 0.45 to 1 ug underwent reverse transcription with random hexamers. The authors amplified TCR beta CDR3 across 54 Vbeta and 13 Jbeta using immunoSEQ multiplex PCR. TCRdb re-analysed the immunoSEQ multiplex PCR reads in MiXCR, keeping a single row per CDR3 protein. The data show around 180,000 distinct CDR3 sequences, roughly 94% seen once. Negative isolation was applied to CD8+ and CD4+ T cells, and FACS enrichment was applied to TEMRA cells. Germline V CDR1 and CDR2: MNHNS, SASEGT. Trimming pared 6 bases from V and 9 bases from J, leaving 29 bases between. This CDR3 has 17 amino acids.

Specimen: CD4+ T cells from PBMCs. This chain joins TRBV6-1 and TRBJ2-5, with D tentatively TRBD1 or TRBD2 (5 bases each). This TCR derives from a human donor with Susac syndrome. CDR3 coding DNA: TGTGCCAGCAGCAGACGACTTACCGGGACCCCACTGGACGCCCAGTACTTC. Its protein product is CASSRRLTGTPLDAQYF.